One sample yielded the 5 T cell receptor beta chains listed below, sequenced in a study of cytomegalovirus exposure and HLA in healthy donors. 60 Vbeta and 13 Jbeta primers were used in PCR. Assay used: immunoSEQ multiplex PCR; TCRdb lists only in-frame clones, some missing. The data contain approximately 150,000 clones, 80% to 85% of them singletons. Sample: PBMCs. The receptors here all came from a male donor in good health and CMV-seronegative.

The gene calls are TRBV7-9 and TRBJ1-5; 7 nucleotides line up with TRBD1. Germline CDR1 is SEHNR and CDR2 is FQNEAQ (reference sequence). Germline trimming cut 1 base from V and 4 bases from J; bases unmatched to any gene: 7. The CDR3 consists of 16 residues. CDR3 in amino acids: CASSLGTRGSNQPQHF. The CDR3 DNA sequence: TGTGCCAGCAGCTTAGGGACCAGGGGGTCGAATCAGCCCCAGCATTTT.

This rearrangement joins TRBV7-9 to TRBJ2-6, with TRBD1 as a possible D gene (7 bases). This CDR3 spans 19 amino acids. V lost 6 bases and J lost 0, with 21 bases in between. The germline CDR1 and CDR2 sequences are SEHNR and FQNEAQ (reference sequence). CDR3 amino acids: CASRLPWAGQHSGANVLTF. The CDR3 DNA is TGTGCCAGCAGATTACCCTGGGCGGGACAGCACTCTGGGGCCAACGTCCTGACTTTC.

The V call is TRBV6-5, the J call TRBJ1-3, with TRBD1 as a possible D gene (5 bases). The V gene lost 6 bases and the J gene lost 8 bases, with 17 bases spanning the gap. This CDR3 spans 14 amino acids. CDR1 is MNHEY, CDR2 SVGAGI, per germline. The CDR3 bases are TGTGCCAGCAGCCCTACTGGGTGGGGCGACACCATATATTTT. This codes for CASSPTGWGDTIYF.

This clone was detected once. V is TRBV18 and J is TRBJ1-6, with TRBD1 as a possible D gene (5 bases). The V gene lost 2 bases and the J gene lost 8 bases, with 22 bases spanning the gap. The CDR3 has 18 residues. CDR1 and CDR2 from the germline V gene are KGHSH and LQKENI. Here the CDR3 reads CASSPRNSVARDYSPLHF. The CDR3, as DNA: TGTGCCAGCTCACCAAGGAATTCCGTTGCCAGGGATTATTCACCCCTCCACTTT.

The chain uses TRBV5-1 and TRBJ2-3, with 8 bases identical to TRBD2. Germline-derived CDR1 and CDR2 are SGHRS and YFSETQ. J gave up 4 bases and V 2 bases, and 6 bases lay outside the gene matches. This CDR3 has 15 amino acids. The CDR3 coding sequence is TGCGCCAGCAGCTTCGGGGGGGGCCACGCAGATACGCAGTATTTT. It is translated as CASSFGGGHADTQYF.